A selection of T cell receptor beta chains follows, all from one sample in a study of cytomegalovirus exposure and HLA in healthy donors. Sequenced by immunoSEQ multiplex PCR; TCRdb stores in-frame clones only, minus some. This table has around 100,000 clones, 79% appearing once. Sequenced: PBMCs. Receptors were obtained from a woman younger than 30 in good health and CMV-seropositive. Each CDR3 is given without its conserved first and last residue. Fields, in order: clone size, V gene, CDR3 protein. Where a row states a size, it is once, few, many or the class of an expanded clone; other rows omit it.

clone_size: NA
v_call: TRBV6-6
cdr3_aa: ASGRGSEKLF

clone_size: NA
v_call: TRBV5-4
cdr3_aa: ASSLGVNYGYT

clone_size: once
v_call: TRBV27
cdr3_aa: ASSLQFAGPYEQY

clone_size: NA
v_call: TRBV5-1
cdr3_aa: ASSRWTSGSTGANVLT

clone_size: NA
v_call: TRBV5-1
cdr3_aa: ASSLERTTDTQY

clone_size: NA
v_call: TRBV6-6
cdr3_aa: ASSYSAVDGYT

clone_size: NA
v_call: TRBV6-4
cdr3_aa: ASSARGTEPQH

clone_size: NA
v_call: TRBV11-2
cdr3_aa: ASTRGGQGETQY

clone_size: NA
v_call: TRBV6-1
cdr3_aa: ASSPGQGTRYEQY

clone_size: NA
v_call: TRBV2
cdr3_aa: ASPTTGTPYEQY

clone_size: NA
v_call: TRBV18
cdr3_aa: ASSPQGANTEAF

clone_size: NA
v_call: TRBV9
cdr3_aa: ASSAQDTEAF

clone_size: NA
v_call: TRBV5-4
cdr3_aa: ASSSGTGYPGELF

clone_size: NA
v_call: TRBV9
cdr3_aa: ASSVGSSYTDTQY

clone_size: NA
v_call: TRBV7-9
cdr3_aa: ASSPVGGTDEQY

clone_size: few
v_call: TRBV5-6
cdr3_aa: ASSLGRGGRGAF

clone_size: NA
v_call: TRBV6-1
cdr3_aa: ASSESVRMREGDEQF

clone_size: NA
v_call: TRBV11-2
cdr3_aa: ASSLSPGNQPQH

clone_size: NA
v_call: TRBV19
cdr3_aa: ASSTSLASEQY

clone_size: NA
v_call: TRBV7-7
cdr3_aa: ASSLRDREWDGYT

clone_size: NA
v_call: TRBV6-6
cdr3_aa: ASSRDTEAF

clone_size: NA
v_call: TRBV19
cdr3_aa: ASKDRGVNQPQH

clone_size: NA
v_call: TRBV7-9
cdr3_aa: ASRAGTSALGTQY

clone_size: once
v_call: TRBV5-1
cdr3_aa: ASSPEDRGQGELF

clone_size: NA
v_call: TRBV7-7
cdr3_aa: ASSLAGWGPNTGELF

clone_size: few
v_call: TRBV2
cdr3_aa: ASRTTGLTDTEAF

clone_size: NA
v_call: TRBV7-6
cdr3_aa: ASSFRGQQNEKLF

clone_size: NA
v_call: TRBV4-1
cdr3_aa: ASSQVGEQY

clone_size: NA
v_call: TRBV7-2
cdr3_aa: ASSLFLGTDTEAF

clone_size: NA
v_call: TRBV4-1
cdr3_aa: ASSQVNRILYEQY

clone_size: NA
v_call: TRBV10-3
cdr3_aa: AIGLAGGPYEQY

clone_size: NA
v_call: TRBV19
cdr3_aa: ASSIRAGGNYEQY

clone_size: NA
v_call: TRBV6-1
cdr3_aa: ASRSSGAYEQY

clone_size: NA
v_call: TRBV14
cdr3_aa: ASSPSPGAETQY

clone_size: NA
v_call: TRBV6-1
cdr3_aa: ASRGQGKAANVLT

clone_size: NA
v_call: TRBV7-8
cdr3_aa: ASSNIFRQGVYGYT

clone_size: NA
v_call: TRBV5-4
cdr3_aa: ASSQGQGPYEQY

clone_size: NA
v_call: TRBV7-9
cdr3_aa: ASRPPGQRSGNTIY

clone_size: NA
v_call: TRBV5-8
cdr3_aa: ASSSTSGRAWEQF

clone_size: NA
v_call: TRBV7-2
cdr3_aa: ASSLVETYEQY

clone_size: NA
v_call: TRBV5-8
cdr3_aa: ASSGGQGHQPQH

clone_size: NA
v_call: TRBV6-5
cdr3_aa: ASSYLTGGGNEQY

clone_size: NA
v_call: TRBV12-5
cdr3_aa: ASGLAQGASSEQY

clone_size: once
v_call: TRBV19
cdr3_aa: ASRRLAGESYEQY